The clone carrying this T cell receptor (beta chain) was recorded only once. The data stem from a study of graft-versus-host responses after intestinal transplantation. V lost 0 bases and J lost 2, with 9 bases in between. The CDR3 extends over 15 amino acids. From germline, CDR1 is WSHSY and CDR2 SAAADI. Assay: immunoSEQ multiplex PCR; the TCRdb copy retains only in-frame clones and omits some. Found here are about 43,000 clones, over 85% of them singletons; the top ten hold about 1.4%. The sequencing here drew on PBMCs, taken roughly 51 weeks after intestinal transplant. The receptor comes from a human patient who received an intestinal transplant, so some T cells may come from the graft donor. This chain connects TRBV10-2 to TRBJ2-3, with D possibly matching TRBD2 (5 bases). The CDR3 loop is CASSESEASTDTQYF. As DNA, the CDR3 is TGCGCCAGCAGTGAGTCGGAGGCTTCCACAGATACGCAGTATTTT.